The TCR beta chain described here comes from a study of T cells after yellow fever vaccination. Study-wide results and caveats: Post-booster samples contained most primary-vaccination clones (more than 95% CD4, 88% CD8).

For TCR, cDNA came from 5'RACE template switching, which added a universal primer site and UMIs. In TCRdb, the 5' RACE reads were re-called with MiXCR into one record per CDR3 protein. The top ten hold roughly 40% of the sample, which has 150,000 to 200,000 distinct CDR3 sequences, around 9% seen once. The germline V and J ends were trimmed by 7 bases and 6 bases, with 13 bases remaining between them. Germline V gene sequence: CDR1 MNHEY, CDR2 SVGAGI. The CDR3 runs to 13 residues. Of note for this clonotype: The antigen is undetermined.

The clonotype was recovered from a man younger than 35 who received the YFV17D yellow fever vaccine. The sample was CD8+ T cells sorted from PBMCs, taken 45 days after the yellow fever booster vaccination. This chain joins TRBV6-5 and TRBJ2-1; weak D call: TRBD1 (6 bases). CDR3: CASTEDRSNEQFF. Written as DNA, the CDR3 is TGTGCCAGCACCGAGGACAGAAGCAATGAGCAGTTCTTC.